Listed below are T cell receptor beta chains from one sample, sequenced in a study of blood T cell repertoires in COVID-19. Some clones are missing from TCRdb's copy, which holds only in-frame ones; the method was immunoSEQ multiplex PCR. The top ten clones hold around 2.1% of a sample with under 200,000 clones, about four fifths of them seen once. Sequencing was carried out using peripheral blood. The receptors were gathered from a woman older than 75 with acute or convalescent COVID-19. CDR3s include the opening cysteine and the closing phenylalanine or tryptophan. D genes are given only for firm matches. Where a row states a size, it is once, few, many or the class of an expanded clone; other rows omit it.

d_gene | len | abundance | j_gene | v_gene | CDR3aa | CDR3nt
TRBD1 | 15 | NA | TRBJ2-3 | TRBV9 | CASARGQGSTDTQYF | TGTGCCAGCGCGAGAGGACAGGGTAGCACAGATACGCAGTATTTT
TRBD2 | 17 | NA | TRBJ2-3 | TRBV4-3 | CASSQEGLAGVGDTQYF | TGCGCCAGCAGCCAAGAGGGGCTAGCGGGAGTTGGAGATACGCAGTATTTT
TRBD2 | 17 | NA | TRBJ2-3 | TRBV27 | CASSLVASGSRTDTQYF | TGTGCCAGCAGTTTGGTAGCTAGCGGGAGTCGCACAGATACGCAGTATTTT
TRBD1 | 17 | NA | TRBJ2-7 | TRBV5-4 | CASSRGDRSRGQGEQYF | TGTGCCAGCAGTAGGGGGGATCGCAGCAGGGGGCAGGGCGAGCAGTACTTC
NA | 12 | few | TRBJ2-7 | TRBV25-1 | CASSERGYEQYF | TGTGCCAGCAGTGAAAGGGGCTACGAGCAGTACTTC
NA | 12 | few | TRBJ2-7 | TRBV12-3/TRBV12-4 | CASSLMTYEQYF | TGTGCCAGCAGTTTAATGACTTACGAGCAGTACTTC
TRBD2 | 15 | NA | TRBJ2-1 | TRBV6-4 | CASRRTSGGAWEQFF | TGTGCCAGCAGAAGGACTAGCGGGGGGGCTTGGGAGCAGTTCTTC
NA | 17 | NA | TRBJ1-1 | TRBV3-1/TRBV3-2 | CASSHRTGHILNTEAFF | TGTGCCAGCAGCCACCGAACCGGACATATTCTGAACACTGAAGCTTTCTTT
NA | 14 | NA | TRBJ1-5 | TRBV10-3 | CAISHSLLNQPQHF | TGTGCCATCAGTCACAGCCTATTGAATCAGCCCCAGCATTTT
NA | 12 | NA | TRBJ1-1 | TRBV19 | CASSIGGAEAFF | TGTGCCAGTAGTATAGGTGGAGCTGAAGCTTTCTTT
NA | 12 | NA | TRBJ2-3 | TRBV2 | CASTHPADTQYF | TGTGCCAGCACGCACCCGGCAGATACGCAGTATTTT
TRBD1 | 14 | NA | TRBJ2-7 | TRBV28 | CASMQRQGSYEQYF | TGTGCCAGCATGCAACGACAGGGCTCCTACGAGCAGTACTTC
TRBD1 | 13 | NA | TRBJ2-2 | TRBV12-5 | CASGTDRGGELFF | TGTGCTAGTGGTACGGACAGGGGCGGGGAGCTGTTTTTT
NA | 13 | few | TRBJ2-2 | TRBV19 | CASSIGGTSQLFF | TGTGCCAGTAGTATAGGGGGGACTTCGCAGCTGTTTTTT
NA | 15 | once | TRBJ2-3 | TRBV6-5 | CASSPGQHGTDTQYF | TGTGCCAGCAGTCCCGGACAGCATGGCACAGATACGCAGTATTTT
TRBD2 | 15 | NA | TRBJ2-7 | TRBV28 | CASSPWTSGGYEQYF | TGTGCCAGCAGTCCCTGGACTAGCGGGGGCTACGAGCAGTACTTC
TRBD1 | 15 | NA | TRBJ1-1 | TRBV19 | CASRDPGGQDTEAFF | TGTGCCAGTAGAGATCCAGGGGGCCAGGACACTGAAGCTTTCTTT
NA | 16 | NA | TRBJ1-2 | TRBV28 | CASSLSPLDSIYGYTF | TGTGCCAGCAGTTTATCACCACTCGATAGTATTTATGGCTACACCTTC
NA | 14 | NA | TRBJ1-2 | TRBV9 | CASSGRGEGRGYTF | TGTGCCAGCAGCGGCCGGGGGGAGGGGCGAGGCTACACCTTC
NA | 14 | NA | TRBJ2-7 | TRBV5-1 | CASSLDTSSYEQYF | TGCGCCAGCAGCTTGGACACAAGCTCCTACGAGCAGTACTTC
TRBD2 | 18 | NA | TRBJ2-1 | TRBV27 | CASSRRPHTSGAFNEQFF | TGTGCCAGCAGTAGACGGCCCCATACTAGCGGGGCCTTCAATGAGCAGTTCTTC
NA | 13 | NA | TRBJ2-1 | TRBV25-1 | CASSEPGYNEQFF | TGTGCCAGCAGTGAACCGGGTTACAATGAGCAGTTCTTC
TRBD1 | 14 | few | TRBJ1-5 | TRBV25-1 | CASSDAGQVRPQHF | TGTGCCAGCAGTGATGCAGGACAGGTTCGACCCCAGCATTTT
NA | 12 | few | TRBJ1-5 | TRBV12-3/TRBV12-4 | CASSLGLQPQHF | TGTGCCAGCAGTTTAGGACTCCAGCCCCAGCATTTT
NA | 17 | NA | TRBJ1-5 | TRBV2 | CASSGAPAGVSNQPQHF | TGTGCCAGCAGCGGGGCACCCGCGGGGGTTAGCAATCAGCCCCAGCATTTT
NA | 14 | NA | TRBJ1-4 | TRBV5-1 | CASSFDSVNEKLFF | TGCGCCAGCAGCTTCGACTCAGTTAATGAAAAACTGTTTTTT
NA | 14 | NA | TRBJ1-5 | TRBV19 | CASNSGLRNQPQHF | TGTGCCAGTAATTCGGGACTGAGAAATCAGCCCCAGCATTTT
NA | 14 | NA | TRBJ2-3 | TRBV5-8 | CASSAGWGTDTQYF | TGTGCCAGCTCTGCGGGATGGGGCACAGATACGCAGTATTTT
TRBD2 | 14 | NA | TRBJ2-5 | TRBV30 | CAWSVGTSGETQYF | TGTGCCTGGAGTGTAGGGACTAGCGGGGAGACCCAGTACTTC
NA | 14 | NA | TRBJ1-5 | TRBV2 | CASSSRGRRQPQHF | TGTGCCAGCAGTTCCAGGGGAAGAAGGCAGCCCCAGCATTTT
TRBD1 | 12 | once | TRBJ2-7 | TRBV10-3 | CASRDSAYEQYF | TGTGCCAGCCGGGACAGCGCCTACGAGCAGTACTTC
TRBD1 | 16 | NA | TRBJ1-4 | TRBV4-3 | CASSSSSGTDNEKLFF | TGCGCCAGCAGCTCATCATCCGGGACAGATAATGAAAAACTGTTTTTT
NA | 11 | NA | TRBJ2-1 | TRBV12-3/TRBV12-4 | CASSRTNEQFF | TGTGCCAGCAGTCGCACTAATGAGCAGTTCTTC
TRBD2 | 14 | NA | TRBJ2-1 | TRBV7-8 | CASSYGGAYNEQFF | TGTGCCAGCAGCTACGGGGGGGCCTACAATGAGCAGTTCTTC
NA | 16 | NA | TRBJ1-1 | TRBV6-2/TRBV6-3 | CASSFSGPRGSTEAFF | TGTGCCAGCAGTTTCTCAGGACCTCGGGGTAGCACTGAAGCTTTCTTT
TRBD2 | 16 | NA | TRBJ2-7 | TRBV11-2 | CASSFAGTSGSYEQYF | TGTGCCAGCAGCTTTGCCGGGACTAGCGGCTCCTACGAGCAGTACTTC
TRBD1 | 14 | NA | TRBJ1-2 | TRBV7-2 | CASSSQTGGYGYTF | TGTGCCAGCAGCTCCCAGACAGGGGGCTATGGCTACACCTTC
NA | 16 | NA | TRBJ1-6 | TRBV10-1 | CASSERGPWYNSPLHF | TGCGCCAGCAGTGAGAGGGGTCCGTGGTATAATTCACCCCTCCACTTT
NA | 12 | NA | TRBJ1-1 | TRBV19 | CASSSLFNGAFF | TGTGCCAGTAGTTCACTGTTTAACGGAGCTTTCTTT
NA | 11 | NA | TRBJ2-7 | TRBV29-1 | CSVTERYEQYF | TGCAGCGTTACCGAGCGTTACGAGCAGTACTTC
NA | 18 | NA | TRBJ1-4 | TRBV3-1/TRBV3-2 | CASSQLIGGGIPNEKLFF | TGTGCCAGCAGCCAATTGATCGGGGGGGGGATCCCTAATGAAAAACTGTTTTTT
NA | 15 | NA | TRBJ1-5 | TRBV4-1 | CASSQVQGGDQPQHF | TGCGCCAGCAGCCAAGTTCAGGGTGGGGATCAGCCCCAGCATTTT
NA | 15 | NA | TRBJ2-6 | TRBV19 | CASTSQVSGANVLTF | TGTGCCAGTACGTCTCAGGTCTCTGGGGCCAACGTCCTGACTTTC
NA | 14 | NA | TRBJ1-1 | TRBV6-5 | CASSRQVADTEAFF | TGTGCCAGCAGTCGACAGGTCGCAGACACTGAAGCTTTCTTT
NA | 13 | NA | TRBJ2-2 | TRBV7-3 | CASRPEDSGELFF | TGTGCCAGCAGACCTGAAGACAGCGGGGAGCTGTTTTTT
TRBD2 | 16 | NA | TRBJ2-1 | TRBV7-9 | CASSLGLAGSYNEQFF | TGTGCCAGCAGCTTAGGACTAGCGGGGTCCTACAATGAGCAGTTCTTC
NA | 15 | NA | TRBJ1-2 | TRBV6-5 | CASRGFGGVNYGYTF | TGTGCCAGCAGGGGATTCGGGGGGGTTAACTATGGCTACACCTTC
TRBD2 | 15 | NA | TRBJ2-1 | TRBV9 | CASSVGEGPYNEQFF | TGTGCCAGCAGCGTAGGGGAGGGACCCTACAATGAGCAGTTCTTC
NA | 15 | NA | TRBJ1-1 | TRBV7-3 | CASSLFPGGNTEAFF | TGTGCCAGCAGCTTATTTCCGGGGGGGAACACTGAAGCTTTCTTT
TRBD2 | 13 | few | TRBJ2-2 | TRBV6-5 | CASNAGVTGELFF | TGTGCCAGCAACGCGGGAGTCACCGGGGAGCTGTTTTTT